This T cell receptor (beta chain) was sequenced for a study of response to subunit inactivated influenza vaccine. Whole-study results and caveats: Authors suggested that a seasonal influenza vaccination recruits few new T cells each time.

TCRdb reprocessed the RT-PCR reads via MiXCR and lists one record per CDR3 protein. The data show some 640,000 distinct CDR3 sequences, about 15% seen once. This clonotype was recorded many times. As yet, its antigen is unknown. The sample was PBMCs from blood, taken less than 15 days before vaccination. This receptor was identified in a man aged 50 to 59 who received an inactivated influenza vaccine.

CDR3 sequence: CASSLSVNSPLHF. CDR3 nucleotide sequence: TGTGCCAGCAGCTTGTCAGTAAATTCACCCCTCCACTTT. The rearrangement uses TRBV7-2 and TRBJ1-6; D gene ambiguous. CDR3 length: 13 amino acids. Germline V gives CDR1 SGHTA, CDR2 FQGNSA. Trimming removed 3 bases at V and 7 bases at J, with 7 bases between.